Listed here is a single T cell receptor beta chain. The antigen is not known. This entry belongs to a study of T cells after yellow fever vaccination. Across the study: Preparation used SMART-Seq v4 Ultra Low Input for the low-cell-number fractions. Study-level findings and limits: Post-booster reappearance was seen for most primary-vaccination clones (roughly 97% CD4, around 90% CD8).

5'RACE template switching added a universal primer site and UMIs to TCR cDNA. TCRdb used MiXCR to reprocess the 5' RACE reads, holding one entry per CDR3 protein. This sample has 300,000 or so distinct CDR3 sequences, with around 7.3% found just once. Germline loops: CDR1 MGHRA, CDR2 YSYEKL. This CDR3 spans 18 amino acids. V gave up 4 bases and J gave up 8 bases; unmatched junction bases: 15. The sample was PBMCs, taken around 45 days after the first yellow fever vaccination. This TCR was recovered from a man younger than 35 who received the YFV17D yellow fever vaccine. The rearrangement links TRBV4-1 to TRBJ2-1; 12 nucleotides align to TRBD2. The CDR3 spells CASSPHGSSSGGEHEQFF. As DNA, the CDR3 is TGCGCCAGCAGCCCGCATGGATCTTCTAGCGGGGGGGAGCATGAGCAGTTCTTC.